Below, 20 T cell receptor beta chains from the same sample are listed, as sequenced in a study of control samples from healthy donors and cancer patients. The assay was immunoSEQ multiplex PCR, and TCRdb's table has in-frame clones only and misses some. The top ten clones hold about 6.3% of a sample with 350,000 to 450,000 clones, 80% to 95% of them seen once. The specimen was PBMCs. These receptors were collected from a man in his forties or fifties with head and neck cancer.

The rearrangement joins TRBV27 to TRBJ2-1; TRBD2 matches at 11 bases. This CDR3 is 15 amino acids long. Trimming took 0 bases from V and 7 from J; bases not matched to a gene: 2. Germline V gene data show CDR1 as MNHEY and CDR2 as SMNVEV (reference sequence). The CDR3 bases are TGTGCCAGCAGTTTATCGAGACTAGCGGGAAATGAGCAGTTCTTC. The encoded protein is CASSLSRLAGNEQFF.

The chain carries TRBV6-2 or TRBV6-3 and TRBJ1-2; D gene ambiguous. This CDR3 has 14 amino acids. Trimming shortened V by 5 bases and J by 0 bases, and 10 bases separated the two germline ends. Per the germline V gene, CDR1 is MNHEY and CDR2 is SVGEGT. The CDR3 here is CASSQNPANYGYTF. CDR3 DNA: TGTGCCAGCAGTCAGAACCCAGCTAACTATGGCTACACCTTC.

V is TRBV13 and J is TRBJ2-7, with D uncertain. V lost 5 bases and J lost 2, with 16 bases in between. CDR3 length equals 15 residues. Germline values: CDR1 PRHDT, CDR2 FYEKMQ (reference sequence). The CDR3 spells CASSPGEERPYEQYF. DNA for the CDR3: TGTGCCAGCAGCCCTGGAGAGGAGAGGCCCTACGAGCAGTACTTC.

The V and J genes are TRBV20-1 and TRBJ2-7, with D possibly TRBD2 on 5 matching bases. The CDR3 extends over 16 amino acids. Germline loops: CDR1 DFQATT, CDR2 SNEGSKA (reference sequence). The CDR3 region is CSASTSGLKNFYEQYF. The CDR3 DNA reads TGCAGCGCGAGTACTTCAGGACTTAAAAATTTCTACGAGCAGTACTTC.

This rearrangement joins TRBV5-6 to TRBJ1-2; the D gene is possibly TRBD1 (5 bases). The CDR3 spans 16 residues. Trimming pared 6 bases from V and 4 bases from J, leaving 22 bases between. Germline V lookup: CDR1 SGHDT, CDR2 YYEEEE. Here the CDR3 reads CASTSFGLDRAYGYTF. The CDR3 DNA sequence: TGTGCCAGCACCTCCTTTGGCTTAGACAGAGCCTATGGCTACACCTTC.

The V gene is TRBV4-3, the J gene TRBJ1-5; 7 nucleotides align to TRBD1. Germline V gene sequence: CDR1 LGHNA, CDR2 YSLEER. V dropped 1 base and J dropped 5; count of bases not matched to a gene: 2. This CDR3 comprises 14 residues. CDR3 in DNA: TGCGCCAGCAGCCAAGGGCAGGGGGATCAGCCCCAGCATTTT. Protein product: CASSQGQGDQPQHF.

CDR3 nucleotides: TGTGCCAGCAGACAGGGCTTGCCCTACACTGAAGCTTTCTTT. Encoded protein: CASRQGLPYTEAFF. V is TRBV2 and J is TRBJ1-1; possible D gene TRBD1, 6 bases. The germline V gene encodes CDR1 SNHLY and CDR2 FYNNEI. Trimming left V 6 bases short and J 3 bases short, with 14 bases between. This CDR3 has 14 amino acids.

There are a few counts of this clone. The chain employs TRBV9 and TRBJ2-5, with 14 bases aligning to TRBD2. Germline trimming cut 3 bases from V and 5 bases from J; bases unmatched to any gene: 6. Per germline, CDR1 SGDLS and CDR2 YYNGEE. This CDR3 has 16 amino acids. The CDR3 spells CASSGRLAGGHETQYF. In nucleotides, the CDR3 is TGTGCCAGCAGCGGGAGACTAGCGGGGGGGCACGAGACCCAGTACTTC.

The CDR3 region is CASSQDTQGAGPYEQYF. CDR3 coding DNA: TGTGCCAGCAGCCAAGATACCCAGGGAGCGGGGCCCTACGAGCAGTACTTC. This sequence joins TRBV4-2 and TRBJ2-7; 7 bases fit TRBD2. The CDR3 sequence is 17 residues long. V lost 0 bases to trimming and J lost 2 bases; unmatched junction nucleotides: 10. Per germline, CDR1 LGHNA and CDR2 YNFKEQ.

The V gene is TRBV28, the J gene TRBJ2-1; D not resolved. In germline, CDR1 is MDHEN, CDR2 SYDVKM. V was shortened by 6 bases and J by 8 bases, with 8 bases between the two germline ends. This CDR3 has 11 amino acids. The CDR3 loop reads CASRVSYEQFF. DNA for the CDR3: TGTGCCAGCAGAGTATCCTATGAGCAGTTCTTC.

The rearrangement joins TRBV28 to TRBJ2-7; the match to TRBD2 covers 8 bases. V shed 2 bases and J 4 bases; nucleotides not matched to a gene: 10. Germline loops: CDR1 MDHEN, CDR2 SYDVKM. The length of the CDR3 is 16 residues. In nucleotides, the CDR3 is TGTGCCAGCAGTTTACTGTCTAGCGGGTGGCGTTACGAGCAGTACTTC. This translates into CASSLLSSGWRYEQYF. The full variable domain, with the rest looked up from reference TRBV28 and TRBJ2-7, is DVKVTQSSRYLVKRTGEKVFLECVQDMDHENMFWYRQDPGLGLRLIYFSYDVKMKEKGDIPEGYSVSREKKERFSLILESASTNQTSMYLCASSLLSSGWRYEQYFGPGTRLTVT.

The gene calls are TRBV29-1 and TRBJ2-1; 7 bases match TRBD2. CDR3 length equals 13 residues. The V gene's germline CDR1 is SQVTM and CDR2 ANQGSEA. With V trimmed by 7 bases and J by 3 bases, 6 bases remained unmatched. The CDR3 DNA follows: TGCAGCGCCAAGACTAGCCGCTACAATGAGCAGTTCTTC. It encodes CSAKTSRYNEQFF.

The V call is TRBV7-2, the J call TRBJ1-6; 8 bases are shared with TRBD1. The CDR3 is 17 amino acids. Per germline, CDR1 SGHTA and CDR2 FQGNSA. The V and J ends lost 1 base and 7 bases, in that order; junction bases with no gene match: 9. The CDR3 loop is CASSLGVGTGGNSPLHF. CDR3 DNA: TGTGCCAGCAGCTTAGGGGTCGGGACAGGAGGAAATTCACCCCTCCACTTT.

The V and J genes are TRBV9 and TRBJ2-7, with 7 bases identical to TRBD1. Germline V lookup: CDR1 SGDLS, CDR2 YYNGEE. V lost 3 bases, J lost 0 bases, and 6 bases stayed unmatched. The CDR3 runs to 15 residues. The CDR3 region has the DNA TGTGCCAGCAGCGCGGGAAGACAGGGCTCCTACGAGCAGTACTTC. This sequence encodes CASSAGRQGSYEQYF.

V gene TRBV29-1 combines with J gene TRBJ2-7, with 7 bases matching TRBD1. The CDR3 covers 16 residues. Germline V gene sequence: CDR1 SQVTM, CDR2 ANQGSEA. Germline trimming cut 6 bases from V and 6 bases from J; bases unmatched to any gene: 20. The DNA of the CDR3 is TGCAGCGTATGCACCGCGACAGGGCCGACTGGGGTCGAGCAGTACTTC. Its protein product is CSVCTATGPTGVEQYF.

The chain has TRBV7-2 and TRBJ2-2, with TRBD2 matching over 7 bases. The CDR3 runs to 15 residues. With 5 bases clipped from V and 6 bases from J, the junction kept 9 bases outside the gene matches. Germline CDR1 is SGHTA and CDR2 is FQGNSA. The CDR3: CASSPFVGRAGELFF. The CDR3 DNA reads as TGTGCCAGCAGCCCCTTTGTTGGGAGGGCCGGGGAGCTGTTTTTT.

This chain links TRBV30 with TRBJ1-6, with a tentative D call TRBD1 (5 bases). CDR1 is GTSNPN and CDR2 is SVGIG in the germline V gene (reference sequence). The CDR3 is 13 amino acids. The CDR3 DNA follows: TGTGTCGCGCGCGGGGGAGGGCGGTCACCCCTCCACTTT. Its translation is CVARGGGRSPLHF.

The gene calls are TRBV11-2 and TRBJ1-5, with 7 bases matching TRBD1. J gave up 6 bases and V 5 bases, and 7 bases lay outside the gene matches. The length of the CDR3 is 14 residues. Germline CDR1 reads SGHAT; CDR2 reads FQNNGV. CDR3 sequence: CASSQDRVVQPQHF. In DNA, the CDR3 is TGTGCCAGCAGCCAAGACAGGGTAGTTCAGCCCCAGCATTTT.

This chain joins TRBV11-3 and TRBJ1-1, with 8 bases that match TRBD1. From germline, CDR1 is SGHNT and CDR2 YENEEA. V lost 5 bases, J lost 5 bases, and 7 bases stayed unmatched. The CDR3 has 14 residues. CDR3 in amino acids: CASSPNRGRTEAFF. The CDR3 nucleotides are TGTGCCAGCAGCCCGAACAGGGGGAGGACTGAAGCTTTCTTT.

The chain carries TRBV6-5 and TRBJ1-2; a possible D gene is TRBD1 (6 bases). Germline V gene sequence: CDR1 MNHEY, CDR2 SVGAGI. The V and J ends lost 1 base and 6 bases respectively, with 12 bases between them. There are 14 residues in the CDR3. The CDR3 protein is CASSYWGTSDGYTF. In DNA form, the CDR3 reads TGTGCCAGCAGTTACTGGGGGACATCCGATGGCTACACCTTC.